This TCR beta chain was recorded in a study of blood T cell repertoires in COVID-19. For the study at large: Specimens from acute and convalescent COVID-19 originated in the United States, Italy and Spain.

Clones were read by immunoSEQ multiplex PCR, and TCRdb kept only the in-frame ones, dropping some. The sample has about 200,000 clones; under 90% are singletons. Participants were aged roughly 18 to 90 years from more than 20 US areas. The length of the CDR3 is 20 residues. Germline CDR1 reads SGHTA; CDR2 reads FQGNSA. The ends lost 0 bases at V and 3 bases at J; junction bases unmatched: 17. This TCR derives from a young woman with acute COVID-19. The chain employs TRBV7-2 and TRBJ2-4, with 7 bases lining up with TRBD2. Sample: PBMCs or T cells enriched from blood (not recorded which). The CDR3: CASSLAGEGFRSQRKNIQYF. As DNA, the CDR3 is TGTGCCAGCAGCTTAGCGGGGGAGGGGTTTAGGAGTCAGCGCAAAAACATTCAGTACTTC.